This TCR beta chain stems from a study of CD8+CD57+ T cells in acquired aplastic anemia. The TCR beta profiling, which covered VDJ combination and CDR3 sequence, was carried out using genomic DNA as the template. TCRdb reprocessed the reads via MiXCR and lists one record per CDR3 protein. The table includes roughly 180,000 distinct CDR3 sequences, 64% detected once. About this clonotype: A much larger clone differs by one base, so this may be a read error.

V was cut by 11 bases and J by 8 bases, with 32 bases left in between. CDR3 length: 17 amino acids. The germline V gene encodes CDR1 MNHNS and CDR2 SASEGT. Sequencing input: sorted CD4+, CD8+, or CD8+CD57+ T cells (not recorded which) from PBMCs. V and J are TRBV6-1 and TRBJ2-3; D is perhaps TRBD1 (6 bases). This receptor was taken from a human donor with severe aplastic anemia or a healthy control (not recorded which). DNA for the CDR3: TGTGCCGGCGGTGAAGAGTGGGACACCAGACTTTACTCTACGCAGTATTTT. Amino acid sequence: CAGGEEWDTRLYSTQYF.